A selection of T cell receptor beta chains follows, all from one sample in a study of molecular identifiers for immune sequencing clone quantification. TCRdb called the PCR reads again in MiXCR, with one record for every CDR3 protein. This repertoire shows 90,000 or so distinct CDR3 sequences, roughly 23% found once; its top ten account for about 0.8%. Sequencing used naive CD8+ T cells from blood, with Jurkat cell RNA spiked in. The receptor source for this set is a human donor in good health. Some libraries in this study had Jurkat cell RNA spiked in. Each CDR3 is given with its conserved first and last residue. The D gene is left open where the match is weak. Size tells how often a clone was seen (once, few, many) or the class of an expanded clone, and some rows leave it out.

abundance: many; v_gene: TRBV7-2; d_gene: TRBD2; j_gene: TRBJ2-1; CDR3nt: TGTGCCAGCAGCTCATGGACTAGCGGGGGAAGGGATGAGCAGTTCTTC; CDR3aa: CASSSWTSGGRDEQFF
abundance: many; v_gene: TRBV7-9; d_gene: .; j_gene: TRBJ1-4; CDR3nt: TGTGCCAGCAGGAACGCACTTAATGAAAAACTGTTTTTT; CDR3aa: CASRNALNEKLFF
abundance: few; v_gene: TRBV5-3; d_gene: TRBD1; j_gene: TRBJ2-3; CDR3nt: TGTGTCCGCAGCCCGCAAGGACAGGGACAACCCACAGATACGCAGTATTTT; CDR3aa: CVRSPQGQGQPTDTQYF
abundance: many; v_gene: TRBV30; d_gene: .; j_gene: TRBJ1-1; CDR3nt: TGTGCCTGGAGTGTGGTGCAGGGCCTCACTGAAGCTTTCTTT; CDR3aa: CAWSVVQGLTEAFF
abundance: many; v_gene: TRBV4-3; d_gene: .; j_gene: TRBJ1-3; CDR3nt: TGCGCCAGCAGCCACGACACACCTTCTGGAAACACCATATATTTT; CDR3aa: CASSHDTPSGNTIYF
abundance: .; v_gene: TRBV10-3; d_gene: .; j_gene: TRBJ1-5; CDR3nt: TGTGCCATCAGTGAGTCTCAGGATACACCGCCCCAGCATTTT; CDR3aa: CAISESQDTPPQHF
abundance: few; v_gene: TRBV20-1; d_gene: TRBD2; j_gene: TRBJ2-5; CDR3nt: TGCAGTGCTGGAGATCTCCCATTAGCGGGGGTCGAGACCCAGTACTTC; CDR3aa: CSAGDLPLAGVETQYF
abundance: many; v_gene: TRBV9; d_gene: TRBD1; j_gene: TRBJ2-2; CDR3nt: TGTGCCAGCAGCGTAGGCCGACAGGGGGAAACCGGGGAGCTGTTTTTT; CDR3aa: CASSVGRQGETGELFF
abundance: many; v_gene: TRBV19; d_gene: .; j_gene: TRBJ2-3; CDR3nt: TGTGCCAGTAGCCACAGGATAACAGATACGCAGTATTTT; CDR3aa: CASSHRITDTQYF
abundance: .; v_gene: TRBV6-5; d_gene: TRBD2; j_gene: TRBJ2-5; CDR3nt: TGTGCCAGCAGTTACGAGGTAGCGGGCCCGCAAGAGACCCAGTACTTC; CDR3aa: CASSYEVAGPQETQYF
abundance: many; v_gene: TRBV11-2; d_gene: .; j_gene: TRBJ2-3; CDR3nt: TGTGCCAGCAGCTTAGCCACTAGTTCCGTACAGTATTTT; CDR3aa: CASSLATSSVQYF
abundance: many; v_gene: TRBV7-2; d_gene: TRBD2; j_gene: TRBJ2-7; CDR3nt: TGTGCCAGCAGCCCACTGCGACGGGACTATTCCTACGAGCAGTACTTC; CDR3aa: CASSPLRRDYSYEQYF
abundance: few; v_gene: TRBV27; d_gene: .; j_gene: TRBJ2-5; CDR3nt: TGTGCCAGCAGTGGGGGGACAGCCCCGCCAGAGACCCAGTACTTC; CDR3aa: CASSGGTAPPETQYF
abundance: few; v_gene: TRBV5-3; d_gene: .; j_gene: TRBJ1-1; CDR3nt: TGTGCCAGCAGCTTGGGGGCCACTGGAGCTTTCTTT; CDR3aa: CASSLGATGAFF
abundance: .; v_gene: TRBV24-1; d_gene: TRBD1; j_gene: TRBJ2-1; CDR3nt: TGTGCCACCAGTGATCCGGGGACAGAGTACAATGAGCAGTTCTTC; CDR3aa: CATSDPGTEYNEQFF
abundance: .; v_gene: TRBV27; d_gene: .; j_gene: TRBJ1-1; CDR3nt: TGTGCCAGCGGGGGAACCACGAACACTGAAGCTTTCTTT; CDR3aa: CASGGTTNTEAFF
abundance: few; v_gene: TRBV5-1; d_gene: .; j_gene: TRBJ1-1; CDR3nt: TGCGCCAGCAGCTTGGAACCTAGCGGGGACACTGAAGCTTTCTTT; CDR3aa: CASSLEPSGDTEAFF
abundance: few; v_gene: TRBV27; d_gene: .; j_gene: TRBJ2-7; CDR3nt: TGTGCCAGCAGTTTACAGGGATTTTACGAGCAGTACTTC; CDR3aa: CASSLQGFYEQYF
abundance: .; v_gene: TRBV7-6; d_gene: TRBD2; j_gene: TRBJ2-1; CDR3nt: TGTGCCAGCAGCCCGGGACTAGCGGGGAGCTCCTACAATGAGCAGTTCTTC; CDR3aa: CASSPGLAGSSYNEQFF
abundance: .; v_gene: TRBV7-2; d_gene: .; j_gene: TRBJ1-4; CDR3nt: TGTGCCAGCAGCTTCGGACTAGGGAATGAAAAACTGTTTTTT; CDR3aa: CASSFGLGNEKLFF
abundance: few; v_gene: TRBV3-1; d_gene: TRBD2; j_gene: TRBJ2-5; CDR3nt: TGTGCCAGCAGCCCAAGCGGGGGGACCCAAGAGACCCAGTACTTC; CDR3aa: CASSPSGGTQETQYF
abundance: many; v_gene: TRBV7-8; d_gene: .; j_gene: TRBJ2-5; CDR3nt: TGTGCCAGCAGCGATTTTGGCGGGGGCTTACAAGAGACCCAGTACTTC; CDR3aa: CASSDFGGGLQETQYF
abundance: medium-sized; v_gene: TRBV12-3/TRBV12-4; d_gene: .; j_gene: TRBJ1-5; CDR3nt: TGTGCCAGCAGTTTGGGGAATCAGCCCCAGCATTTT; CDR3aa: CASSLGNQPQHF
abundance: .; v_gene: TRBV15; d_gene: .; j_gene: TRBJ2-1; CDR3nt: TGTGCCACCAGCAAGGAAAATGAGCAGTTCTTC; CDR3aa: CATSKENEQFF
abundance: .; v_gene: TRBV11-2; d_gene: TRBD2; j_gene: TRBJ2-3; CDR3nt: TGTGCCAGCAGTCTACTAGCGGGAGGGCCCGCAGATACGCAGTATTTT; CDR3aa: CASSLLAGGPADTQYF
abundance: many; v_gene: TRBV4-1; d_gene: .; j_gene: TRBJ1-1; CDR3nt: TGCGCCAGCAGCCAAGATTACGGAGGCCCCACTGAAGCTTTCTTT; CDR3aa: CASSQDYGGPTEAFF
abundance: .; v_gene: TRBV12-5; d_gene: TRBD1; j_gene: TRBJ2-2; CDR3nt: TGTGCTAGTGCCCCGGGGACAGCGAACACCGGGGAGCTGTTTTTT; CDR3aa: CASAPGTANTGELFF
abundance: .; v_gene: TRBV6-2/TRBV6-3; d_gene: TRBD2; j_gene: TRBJ2-3; CDR3nt: TGTGCCAGCATGGTAAGCGGGGCTAAATTCGCTAGCACAGATACGCAGTATTTT; CDR3aa: CASMVSGAKFASTDTQYF
abundance: .; v_gene: TRBV4-1; d_gene: TRBD2; j_gene: TRBJ2-1; CDR3nt: TGCGCCAACAGCCAAGATGGAGCTAGCGGGAGGAAATACAATGAGCAGTTCTTC; CDR3aa: CANSQDGASGRKYNEQFF
abundance: many; v_gene: TRBV30; d_gene: .; j_gene: TRBJ2-2; CDR3nt: TGTGCCTGGGGGGCCGGGGAGCTGTTTTTT; CDR3aa: CAWGAGELFF
abundance: .; v_gene: TRBV12-3/TRBV12-4; d_gene: TRBD1; j_gene: TRBJ2-3; CDR3nt: TGTGCCAGCAGCGGACAGGGGGTCGTAGATACGCAGTATTTT; CDR3aa: CASSGQGVVDTQYF
abundance: many; v_gene: TRBV20-1; d_gene: .; j_gene: TRBJ2-7; CDR3nt: TGCAGTGCTAGAGATGCAGGGACACGCGAGCAGTACTTC; CDR3aa: CSARDAGTREQYF
abundance: .; v_gene: TRBV7-9; d_gene: TRBD2; j_gene: TRBJ2-1; CDR3nt: TGTGCCAGCATCAGGCCGGGGACTAGCGGCTACAATGAGCAGTTCTTC; CDR3aa: CASIRPGTSGYNEQFF
abundance: many; v_gene: TRBV13; d_gene: .; j_gene: TRBJ2-3; CDR3nt: TGTGCCAGCAGATGGGGGAGCACAGATACGCAGTATTTT; CDR3aa: CASRWGSTDTQYF
abundance: many; v_gene: TRBV20-1; d_gene: .; j_gene: TRBJ1-1; CDR3nt: TGCAGTGTCAGTCAGGGGAACACTGAAGCTTTCTTT; CDR3aa: CSVSQGNTEAFF
abundance: .; v_gene: TRBV2; d_gene: .; j_gene: TRBJ1-5; CDR3nt: TGTGCCAGCAGTGAATGGATAGGAGGTAGCAATCCGCTCCAGCATTTT; CDR3aa: CASSEWIGGSNPLQHF
abundance: few; v_gene: TRBV7-9; d_gene: TRBD1; j_gene: TRBJ2-2; CDR3nt: TGTGCCAGCAGCTCCCGGGACAGGGCCGGGGAGCTGTTTTTT; CDR3aa: CASSSRDRAGELFF
abundance: .; v_gene: TRBV5-1; d_gene: .; j_gene: TRBJ2-4; CDR3nt: TGCGCCAGCAGCTTGGAAGAGCAGGCTGTGGGTCAAAACACTCAGTACTTC; CDR3aa: CASSLEEQAVGQNTQYF
abundance: .; v_gene: TRBV30; d_gene: .; j_gene: TRBJ2-1; CDR3nt: TGTGCCTGGAGGATACCCCTTCGAGGGCAGTTCTTC; CDR3aa: CAWRIPLRGQFF
abundance: few; v_gene: TRBV4-3; d_gene: .; j_gene: TRBJ1-5; CDR3nt: TGCGCCAGCAGCCAGGGGGCCATGGGCAATCAGCCCCAGCATTTT; CDR3aa: CASSQGAMGNQPQHF
abundance: few; v_gene: TRBV7-9; d_gene: TRBD2; j_gene: TRBJ2-3; CDR3nt: TGTGCCAGCAGCTTAGTAGTGTCTAGCGGGGGCAGAGATACGCAGTATTTT; CDR3aa: CASSLVVSSGGRDTQYF
abundance: .; v_gene: TRBV7-6; d_gene: .; j_gene: TRBJ2-3; CDR3nt: TGTGCCAGCAGCATCACAGATACGCAGTATTTT; CDR3aa: CASSITDTQYF
abundance: few; v_gene: TRBV30; d_gene: .; j_gene: TRBJ2-7; CDR3nt: TGTGCCTGGAGTGTAGATGTCGAGCAGTACTTC; CDR3aa: CAWSVDVEQYF
abundance: many; v_gene: TRBV3-1; d_gene: .; j_gene: TRBJ1-1; CDR3nt: TGTGCCAGCAGCCAACCTGGATCGTCTTTAGGAGCTTTCTTT; CDR3aa: CASSQPGSSLGAFF
abundance: many; v_gene: TRBV5-4; d_gene: .; j_gene: TRBJ2-3; CDR3nt: TGTGCCAGCAGCTTCACAGGGCACACAGATACGCAGTATTTT; CDR3aa: CASSFTGHTDTQYF
abundance: many; v_gene: TRBV5-4; d_gene: TRBD2; j_gene: TRBJ2-5; CDR3nt: TGTGCCAGCAGCTTTCTAGCGGAGTTCCAAGAGACCCAGTACTTC; CDR3aa: CASSFLAEFQETQYF
abundance: few; v_gene: TRBV7-9; d_gene: .; j_gene: TRBJ2-5; CDR3nt: TGTGCCAGCAGCCCCACCGGGAACCAAGAGACCCAGTACTTC; CDR3aa: CASSPTGNQETQYF
abundance: .; v_gene: TRBV30; d_gene: .; j_gene: TRBJ2-1; CDR3nt: TGTGCCTGGAGTGTCGGGGCAGGGGTAACCTACAATGAGCAGTTCTTC; CDR3aa: CAWSVGAGVTYNEQFF
abundance: few; v_gene: TRBV28; d_gene: TRBD2; j_gene: TRBJ2-4; CDR3nt: TGTGCCAGCAGTTGGCGGGGGGGATCAAACATTCAGTACTTC; CDR3aa: CASSWRGGSNIQYF
abundance: .; v_gene: TRBV7-9; d_gene: .; j_gene: TRBJ1-2; CDR3nt: TGTGCCAGCAGCTTACGGTTTGGAGAGACTAACTATGGCTACACCTTC; CDR3aa: CASSLRFGETNYGYTF
abundance: .; v_gene: TRBV7-9; d_gene: .; j_gene: TRBJ2-1; CDR3nt: TGTGCCAGCAGCTTAGTGGGCGGGGCCTACAATGAGCAGTTCTTC; CDR3aa: CASSLVGGAYNEQFF